This T cell receptor (beta chain) appears in the sequencing data of a study of cytomegalovirus exposure and HLA in healthy donors. Study information: As released early, the data held roughly 85 million unique TCRs from HLA-typed donors.

Details on this clone: The antigen is not known.

General observations from the study: Within a later analysis, the majority of CMV-associated TCR beta chains appeared HLA-restricted. HLA allele associations emerged for about 16,000 TCR beta sequences in a later analysis, at 0.05 false discovery rate.

Germline V gene lookup returns CDR1 MGHRA and CDR2 YSYEKL. Trimming removed 4 bases at V and 0 bases at J, with 13 bases between. This CDR3 comprises 16 residues. Researchers ran the PCR with 60 Vbeta and 13 Jbeta primers. The data were produced by immunoSEQ multiplex PCR, yet TCRdb's version contains in-frame clones alone and is incomplete. The table includes some 200,000 clones, around 88% detected once. Sequencing was performed on PBMCs. The sequence came from a woman in her late teens or twenties in good health and CMV-seronegative. The chain carries TRBV4-1 and TRBJ2-1; possibly TRBD2 for D (6 bases). CDR3 sequence reads: CASSLHGGSSYNEQFF. CDR3 coding DNA: TGCGCCAGCAGCCTTCACGGAGGGAGCTCCTACAATGAGCAGTTCTTC.